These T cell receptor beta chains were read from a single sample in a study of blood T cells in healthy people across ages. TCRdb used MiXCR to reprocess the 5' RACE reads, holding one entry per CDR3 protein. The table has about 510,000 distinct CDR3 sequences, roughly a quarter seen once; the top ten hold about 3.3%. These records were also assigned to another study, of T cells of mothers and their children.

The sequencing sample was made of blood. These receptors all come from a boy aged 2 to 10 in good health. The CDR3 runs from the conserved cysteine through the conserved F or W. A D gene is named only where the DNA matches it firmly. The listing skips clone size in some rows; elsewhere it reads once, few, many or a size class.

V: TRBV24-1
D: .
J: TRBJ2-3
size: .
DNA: TGTGCCACCAGTGATAAAGGCAGGTCCACAGATACGCAGTATTTT
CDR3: CATSDKGRSTDTQYF

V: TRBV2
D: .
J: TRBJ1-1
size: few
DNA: TGTGCCAGCACCGACGAATGGCAAGGGGCCCCTGGAGCTTTCTTT
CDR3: CASTDEWQGAPGAFF

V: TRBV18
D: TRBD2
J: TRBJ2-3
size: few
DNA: TGTGCCAGCTCACCACCGAGTCAGCGGGGGAGGTCAGATACGCAGTATTTT
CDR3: CASSPPSQRGRSDTQYF

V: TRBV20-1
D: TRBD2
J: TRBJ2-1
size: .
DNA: TGCAGTGCGACCCAGCTAGCGGGAGTCTACAATGAGCAGTTCTTC
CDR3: CSATQLAGVYNEQFF

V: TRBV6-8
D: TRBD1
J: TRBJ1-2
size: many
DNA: TGTGCCAGCAGTTACGACAGGGGTGGCTACACCTTC
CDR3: CASSYDRGGYTF

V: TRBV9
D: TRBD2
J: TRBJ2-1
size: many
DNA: TGTGCCAGCAGCTACTCCCTAGCGGGGGGGCTGTACAATGAGCAGTTCTTC
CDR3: CASSYSLAGGLYNEQFF

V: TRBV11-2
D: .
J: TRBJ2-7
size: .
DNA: TGTGCCAACAGCTTACCACTCGGAGGGGTGAACTCCTACGAGCAGTACTTC
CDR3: CANSLPLGGVNSYEQYF

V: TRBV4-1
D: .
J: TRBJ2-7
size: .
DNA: TGCGCCAGCAGCCTAATGGCGCGGACAGGGAGGCGGGAGCCCCGCTCCTACGAGCAGTACTTC
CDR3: CASSLMARTGRREPRSYEQYF

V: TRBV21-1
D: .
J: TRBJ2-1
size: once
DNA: TGTGCCAGCAGCAAGTTGGGACAGGGCTACAATGAGCAGTTCTTC
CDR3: CASSKLGQGYNEQFF

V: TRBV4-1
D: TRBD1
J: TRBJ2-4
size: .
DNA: TGCGCCAGCAGCCAGGCCGGACAGGGTGCGCGTTTAGCCAAAAACATTCAGTACTTC
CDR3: CASSQAGQGARLAKNIQYF

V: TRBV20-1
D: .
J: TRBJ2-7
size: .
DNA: TGCAGTGCTAGAGTTGTCGGAGCCTACGAGCAGTACTTC
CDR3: CSARVVGAYEQYF

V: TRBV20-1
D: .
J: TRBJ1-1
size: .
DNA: TGCAGTGCGAAGGATAACCACGGAGCTTTCTTT
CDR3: CSAKDNHGAFF

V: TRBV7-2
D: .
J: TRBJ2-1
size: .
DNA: TGTGCCAGCAGCTTAGGGGGGGGGCAGATGCAGTTCTTC
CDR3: CASSLGGGQMQFF

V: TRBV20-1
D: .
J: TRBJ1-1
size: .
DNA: TGCAGTGCCTGGGTGGAGGGAAGTGGCAGGAACACTGAAGCTTTCTTT
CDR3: CSAWVEGSGRNTEAFF

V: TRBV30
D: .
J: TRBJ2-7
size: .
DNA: TGTGCATCTGGTAGAGGACGAAGCTCCTACGAGCAGTACTTC
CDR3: CASGRGRSSYEQYF

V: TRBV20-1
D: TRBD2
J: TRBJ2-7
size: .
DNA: TGCAGTGCGGGACTAGCGGGTTTCTCCTACGAGCAGTACTTC
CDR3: CSAGLAGFSYEQYF

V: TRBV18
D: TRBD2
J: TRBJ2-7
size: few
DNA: TGTGCCAGCTCACCAAAGCTAGCGGGAGGTTCCTACGAGCAGTACTTC
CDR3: CASSPKLAGGSYEQYF

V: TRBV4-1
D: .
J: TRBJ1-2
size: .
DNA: TGCGCCAGCAGCTCGGTCCGGGGGCGCGGAAACTATGGCTACACCTTC
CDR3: CASSSVRGRGNYGYTF

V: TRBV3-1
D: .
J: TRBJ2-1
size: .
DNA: TGTGCCAGCAGCCCTGGCAGGGGGGGCTACAATGAGCAGTTCTTC
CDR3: CASSPGRGGYNEQFF

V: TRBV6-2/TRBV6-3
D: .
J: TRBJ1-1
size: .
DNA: TGTGCCAGCAGGAGAGAAAACACTGAAGCTTTCTTT
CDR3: CASRRENTEAFF

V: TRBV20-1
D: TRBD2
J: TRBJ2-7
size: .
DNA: TGCAGTGCTCTAGCGGGGGGAAGGTCCGAGCAGTACTTC
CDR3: CSALAGGRSEQYF

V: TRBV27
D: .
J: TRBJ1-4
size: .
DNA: TGTGCCAGCAGAACCTTGGGGACAAATGAAAAACTGTTTTTT
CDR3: CASRTLGTNEKLFF

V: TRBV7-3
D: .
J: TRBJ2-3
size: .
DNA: TGTGCCAGCAGCTTAACTAGCGGAGAGACAGATACGCAGTATTTT
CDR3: CASSLTSGETDTQYF

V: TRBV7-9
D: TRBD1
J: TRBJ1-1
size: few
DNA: TGTGCCAGCAGCACCCGGGACAGGGGAACTGAAGCTTTCTTT
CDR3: CASSTRDRGTEAFF

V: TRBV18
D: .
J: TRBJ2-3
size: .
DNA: TGTGCCAGCTCACCACGTTTCGGAGCGGAAAGCACAGATACGCAGTATTTT
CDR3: CASSPRFGAESTDTQYF

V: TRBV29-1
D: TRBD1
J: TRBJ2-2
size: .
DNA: TGCAGCGCCAGGGACAGTACCGGGGAGCTGTTTTTT
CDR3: CSARDSTGELFF

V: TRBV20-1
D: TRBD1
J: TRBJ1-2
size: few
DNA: TGCAGTGCTAGATGGACAGGAACTAACTATGGCTACACCTTC
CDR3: CSARWTGTNYGYTF

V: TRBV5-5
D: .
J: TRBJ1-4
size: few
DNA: TGTGCCAGCAGCTTGGCTCCAGGGACGGATGAAAAACTGTTTTTT
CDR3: CASSLAPGTDEKLFF

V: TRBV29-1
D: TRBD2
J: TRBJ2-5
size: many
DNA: TGCAGCGGTGGGACCACACCGGGGGGGACCCAGTACTTC
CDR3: CSGGTTPGGTQYF

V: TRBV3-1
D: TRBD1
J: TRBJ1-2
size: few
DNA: TGTGCCAGCAGCCCAGCCGGGACAGCTCCTATGTTGGGCTACACCTTC
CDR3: CASSPAGTAPMLGYTF

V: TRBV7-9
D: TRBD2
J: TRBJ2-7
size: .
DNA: TGTGCCAGCAGCCCTATGACGGGGGGGAAAAGCTCCTACGAGCAGTACTTC
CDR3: CASSPMTGGKSSYEQYF

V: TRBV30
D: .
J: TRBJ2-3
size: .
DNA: TGTGCCTGGAGGGTGGGGCCTAGCACAGATACGCAGTATTTT
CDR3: CAWRVGPSTDTQYF

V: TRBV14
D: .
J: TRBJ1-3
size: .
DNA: TGCGCCAGCAGCCAGGGTTATGGAGCTGGAAACACCATATATTTT
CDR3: CASSQGYGAGNTIYF

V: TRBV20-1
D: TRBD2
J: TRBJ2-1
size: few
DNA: TGCAGTGCTAGAGATCCTACGACTAGCGGGGGGGCGTATGAGCAGTTCTTC
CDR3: CSARDPTTSGGAYEQFF

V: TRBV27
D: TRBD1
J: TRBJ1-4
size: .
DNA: TGTGCCAGCAGTTGGGACAGGGATGATGAAAAACTGTTTTTT
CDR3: CASSWDRDDEKLFF

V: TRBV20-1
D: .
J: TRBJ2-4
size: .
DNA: TGCAGTGCTAGAGGTGGGACCAAAAACATTCAGTACTTC
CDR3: CSARGGTKNIQYF

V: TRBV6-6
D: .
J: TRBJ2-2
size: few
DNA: TGTGCCAGCAGTTACTCGCAGGGCGGGGAGCTGTTTTTT
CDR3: CASSYSQGGELFF

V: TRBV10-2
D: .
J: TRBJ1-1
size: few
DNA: TGCGCCAGCAGTGAGTTGGCGGTGATGAACACTGAAGCTTTCTTT
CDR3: CASSELAVMNTEAFF

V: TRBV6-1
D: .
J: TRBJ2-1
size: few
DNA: TGTGCCAGCGGTCTCCCTCCCAGGGGTAAGGACAATGAGCAGTTCTTC
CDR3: CASGLPPRGKDNEQFF

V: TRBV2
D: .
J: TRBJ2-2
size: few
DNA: TGTGCCAGCAGTGAGGGACTCCCCGGGGAACTGTTTTTT
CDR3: CASSEGLPGELFF

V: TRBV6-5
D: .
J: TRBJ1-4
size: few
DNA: TGTGCCAGCAGAACGGGGGGCCTAAATGAAAAACTGTTTTTT
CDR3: CASRTGGLNEKLFF

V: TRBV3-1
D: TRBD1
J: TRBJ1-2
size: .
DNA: TGTGCCAGCAGCCCCCGGGACAGAGTCCCCCATGGCTACACCTTC
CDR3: CASSPRDRVPHGYTF

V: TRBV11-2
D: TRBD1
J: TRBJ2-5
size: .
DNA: TGTGCCAGCAGCTTTTTACAGGGGCCCCAAGAGACCCAGTACTTC
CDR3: CASSFLQGPQETQYF

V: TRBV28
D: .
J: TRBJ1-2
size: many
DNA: TGTGCCAGCAGTTATGGGAACTCAAGGTCCTATGGCTACACCTTC
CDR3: CASSYGNSRSYGYTF

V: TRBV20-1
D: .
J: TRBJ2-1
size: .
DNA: TGCAGTGCTAGAGATCGGGCAGCCCAGTTCTACAATGAGCAGTTCTTC
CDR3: CSARDRAAQFYNEQFF

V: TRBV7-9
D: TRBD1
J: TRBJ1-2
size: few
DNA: TGTGCCAGCAGCCCCCCCGGGACAGCGGGTGGCTACACCTTC
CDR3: CASSPPGTAGGYTF

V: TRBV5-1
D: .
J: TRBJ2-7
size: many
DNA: TGTGCCAGCAGTTTGGGTGGTGCCTCCTACGAGCAGTACTTC
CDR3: CASSLGGASYEQYF

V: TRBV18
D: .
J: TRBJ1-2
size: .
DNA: TGTGCCAGCTCACCAAACAGGAACTATGGCTACACCTTC
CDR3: CASSPNRNYGYTF

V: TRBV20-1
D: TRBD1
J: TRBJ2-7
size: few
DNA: TGCAGTGCTTCTTTGACAGGGCCCTACGAGCAGTACTTC
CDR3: CSASLTGPYEQYF